This T cell receptor (beta chain) is drawn from a study of radiation and T cells in renal cell carcinoma. Only in-frame clones appear in the TCRdb table, and some are missing; sequencing was by immunoSEQ multiplex PCR. The sample contains 85,000 to 100,000 clones, 86% of which appear only once. This sample's time point: baseline pretreatment blood. This sample's treatment: 15 Gy SBRT to primary tumor, nephrectomy 4 weeks later. After SBRT, blood was collected at 2 and 4 weeks, plus baseline. The receptor comes from a man aged 50 to 60 with renal cell carcinoma. This specimen consisted of blood, obtained from a patient whose treatment included radiotherapy and nephrectomy.

The chain's CDR3 is CASSLSRGHEQYF. Here the CDR3 DNA reads TGTGCCAGCAGTTTAAGCAGGGGCCACGAGCAGTACTTC. J is TRBJ2-7 and V is TRBV27; D might be TRBD1 (6 bases). This CDR3 comprises 13 residues. The ends were cut back, 2 bases at V and 5 bases at J, with 10 bases in the middle. Germline V CDR1 and CDR2: MNHEY, SMNVEV (reference sequence).